This TCR beta chain originates from a study of T cells after yellow fever vaccination. As for the study in general: SMART-Seq v4 Ultra Low Input handled preparation of low-cell-number fractions. Findings of the study overall: Reappearance after the booster was seen for most primary-vaccination clones, at 96% CD4 and 75% to 90% CD8. FACS-sorted repertoires could harbor abundant contaminating bulk-population clonotypes.

In its sample, this clonotype was seen many times. Its antigen is currently unknown. MiXCR was run by TCRdb on the 5' RACE reads, yielding one entry per CDR3 protein. The sample lists some 350,000 distinct CDR3 sequences; 4.1% were seen once. Germline-derived CDR1 and CDR2 are MRHNA and SNTAGT. Trimming removed 6 bases from V and 2 bases from J; junction bases left unmatched: 5. This CDR3 spans 14 amino acids. Sequences were derived from PBMCs, sampled 5 days after the yellow fever booster vaccination. The sequence derives from a man aged 18 to 30 who received the YFV17D yellow fever vaccine. J is TRBJ2-7 and V is TRBV6-4, with 9 bases matching TRBD1. CDR3: CASRAGTGTYEQYV. The CDR3 DNA reads as TGTGCCAGCAGAGCCGGGACAGGGACCTACGAGCAGTACGTC.